This TCR beta chain was profiled in a study of OX40 agonist ivuxolimab in advanced cancers. Study as a whole: Partial responses were seen in three patients, one with hepatocellular carcinoma and two with cutaneous melanoma.

The repertoire was sequenced with immunoSEQ multiplex PCR; TCRdb's copy has only in-frame clones and lacks some. The sample records around 25,000 clones, around 83% being singletons. The CDR3 spans 14 residues. V was shortened by 6 bases and J by 5 bases, with 13 bases between the two germline ends. Per germline, CDR1 SNHLY and CDR2 FYNNEI. Sequenced here: CD4+ or CD8+ T cells sorted from blood, sampled in a trial of the OX40 agonist ivuxolimab. The V and J genes are TRBV2 and TRBJ1-4; D ambiguous. The TCR was taken from an adult with an advanced solid tumor such as melanoma, head and neck, liver or kidney cancer. DNA of the CDR3: TGTGCCAGCAGACAAAAGTTCAAGAATGAAAAACTGTTTTTT. Translating gives CASRQKFKNEKLFF.